This paragraph covers one T cell receptor (beta chain) sequence. What it binds is not known. This entry is derived from a study of Ad26.COV2.S vaccination and SARS-CoV-2 variants. Specified treatment: around 19 received Ad26.COV2.S at low or high dose, single or two shots; about five received placebo; per-sample allocation not given. The samples were gathered on day 63 after the first injection of vaccine or placebo. Germline V CDR1 and CDR2: LNHDA, SQIVND (reference sequence). Trimming removed 8 bases from V and 4 bases from J, with 20 bases in between. The CDR3 covers 15 residues. Assay: immunoSEQ multiplex PCR; the TCRdb copy retains only in-frame clones and omits some. The sample lists 440,000 or so clones; 92% were seen once. Study conclusions and caveats: Reported findings describe substantial breadth in spike-specific CD8+ and CD4+ T cell responses following vaccination.

The material sequenced was peripheral blood, taken in a trial of Ad26.COV2.S vaccine versus placebo. The chain couples TRBV19 to TRBJ2-5, with TRBD2 as a possible D gene (6 bases). The receptor was isolated from a person aged 18-60 years who received the Ad26.COV2.S COVID-19 vaccine or a placebo. CDR3 coding DNA: TGTGCCAGTGGGGGGACGAAGTCGGTGGGAGAGACCCAGTACTTC. As protein: CASGGTKSVGETQYF.